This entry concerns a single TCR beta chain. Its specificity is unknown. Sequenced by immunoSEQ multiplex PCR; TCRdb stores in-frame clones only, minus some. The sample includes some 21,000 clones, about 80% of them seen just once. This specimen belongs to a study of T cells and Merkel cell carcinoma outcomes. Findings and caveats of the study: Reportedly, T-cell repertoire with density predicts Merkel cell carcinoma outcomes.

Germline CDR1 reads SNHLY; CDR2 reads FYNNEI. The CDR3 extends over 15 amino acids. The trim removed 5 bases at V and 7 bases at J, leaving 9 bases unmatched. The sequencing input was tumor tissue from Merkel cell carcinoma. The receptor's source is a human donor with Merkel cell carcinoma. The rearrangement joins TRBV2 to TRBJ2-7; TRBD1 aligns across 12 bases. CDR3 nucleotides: TGTGCCAGCAGTCGACCGGGACAGGGGGCGGGTGAGCAGTACTTC. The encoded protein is CASSRPGQGAGEQYF.